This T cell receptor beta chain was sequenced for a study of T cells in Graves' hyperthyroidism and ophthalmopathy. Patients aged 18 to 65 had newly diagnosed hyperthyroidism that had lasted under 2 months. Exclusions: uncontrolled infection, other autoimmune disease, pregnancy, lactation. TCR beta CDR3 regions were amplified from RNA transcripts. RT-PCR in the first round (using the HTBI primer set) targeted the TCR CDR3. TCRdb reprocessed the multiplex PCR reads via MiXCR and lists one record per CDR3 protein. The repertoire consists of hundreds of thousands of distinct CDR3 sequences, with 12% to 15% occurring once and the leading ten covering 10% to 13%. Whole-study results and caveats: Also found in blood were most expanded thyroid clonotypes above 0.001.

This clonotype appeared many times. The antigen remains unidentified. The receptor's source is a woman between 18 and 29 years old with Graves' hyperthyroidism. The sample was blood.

In DNA form, the CDR3 reads TGTGCCACCAGCAGAAGGACTAGCGGGAGCAGTCAGCGCGAGCAGTACTTC. Its translation is CATSRRTSGSSQREQYF. The chain joins TRBV15 to TRBJ2-7, with 13 nucleotides matching TRBD2. The CDR3 is 17 residues long. CDR1 is LNHNV and CDR2 is YYDKDF in the germline V gene (reference sequence). With 2 bases clipped from V and 6 bases from J, the junction kept 10 bases outside the gene matches.